One T cell receptor (beta chain) is described in this entry. Its antigen is not known. The V and J ends lost 2 bases and 0 bases, in that order; junction bases with no gene match: 8. The CDR3 is 18 residues long. In germline, CDR1 is MNHNS, CDR2 SASEGT. The sample belongs to a study of PD-L1 blockade in urothelial cancer. Sequencing used immunoSEQ multiplex PCR; TCRdb keeps in-frame clones, though not all of them. The sample carries 58,000 or so clones, about 86% recorded once. Locally advanced or metastatic urothelial carcinoma was diagnosed in the patients. Findings and caveats of the study: Prediction of better survival came from below-median pretreatment blood TCR clonality.

The chain has TRBV6-1 and TRBJ1-4; the match to TRBD1 covers 8 bases. Material: PBMCs, obtained around atezolizumab (anti-PD-L1) treatment. This sequence originates from a man in his forties or fifties with urothelial cancer. The CDR3 here is CASSESAGGLATNEKLFF. CDR3 nucleotides: TGTGCCAGCAGTGAATCTGCAGGGGGCCTTGCAACTAATGAAAAACTGTTTTTT.